This T cell receptor (beta chain) was captured in a study of blood T cell repertoires in COVID-19. Across the study: From T cells, B-cell-depleted T cells, or PBMCs came the material, which was cDNA or gDNA.

TCRdb's copy holds only in-frame clones and misses some; the assay was immunoSEQ multiplex PCR. In the table there are roughly 87,000 clones, around 88% of which are singletons. The germline CDR1 and CDR2 sequences are SGHDT and YYEEEE. This CDR3 is built from 15 residues. V dropped 4 bases and J dropped 4; count of bases not matched to a gene: 5. This clone turned up a few times. The chain couples TRBV5-6 to TRBJ2-7, with 13 bases lining up with TRBD2. The receptor was isolated from a man in his sixties with acute or convalescent COVID-19. Sequences were obtained from peripheral blood. The CDR3 sequence: CASSTGLAGVYEQYF. In nucleotides, the CDR3 is TGTGCCAGCAGCACCGGACTAGCGGGGGTTTACGAGCAGTACTTC.